This TCR beta chain was identified in a study of T cells after posttransplantation cyclophosphamide. Study results and caveats: TRB clonality was highly associated with recipient CMV seropositivity and reactivation.

Only in-frame clones appear in the TCRdb table, and some are missing; sequencing was by immunoSEQ multiplex PCR. The sample shows about 3,600 clones, roughly 68% of them seen only once. To note about this clone: No antigen is known for it.

This CDR3 contains 13 residues. Germline V gene lookup returns CDR1 SGHTA and CDR2 FQGTGA. V lost 4 bases and J lost 6; bases outside the gene matches: 2. Sequencing used memory CD8+ T cells sorted from blood. The V gene is TRBV7-3, the J gene TRBJ2-3; 9 positions agree with TRBD2. The receptor's source is a middle-aged man. The CDR3 region is CASSSSGADTQYF. In DNA form, the CDR3 reads TGTGCCAGCAGCTCTAGCGGGGCCGATACGCAGTATTTT.